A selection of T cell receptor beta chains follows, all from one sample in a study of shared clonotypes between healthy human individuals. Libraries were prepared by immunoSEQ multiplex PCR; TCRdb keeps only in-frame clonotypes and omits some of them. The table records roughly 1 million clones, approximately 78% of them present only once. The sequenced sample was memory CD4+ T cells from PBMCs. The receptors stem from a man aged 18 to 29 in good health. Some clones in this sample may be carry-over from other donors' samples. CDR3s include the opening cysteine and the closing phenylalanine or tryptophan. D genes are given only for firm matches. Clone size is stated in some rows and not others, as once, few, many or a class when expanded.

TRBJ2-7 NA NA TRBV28 TGTGCCAGCAGTCCCAGACAACACGAGCAGTACTTC CASSPRQHEQYF
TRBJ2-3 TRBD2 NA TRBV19 TGTGCCAGTAGGACAACTAGCGCCCTAAGGGATACGCAGTATTTT CASRTTSALRDTQYF
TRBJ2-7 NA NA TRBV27 TGTGCCAGCAGTTTAGGGCAGGAGGACGAGCAGTACTTC CASSLGQEDEQYF
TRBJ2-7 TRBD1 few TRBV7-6 TGTGCCAGCAGCCTATCAGGACAGGGGGTCGAGCAGTACTTC CASSLSGQGVEQYF
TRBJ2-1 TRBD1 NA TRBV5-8 TGTGCCAGCAGCTGGGGGACAGGGGGGATCTACAATGAGCAGTTCTTC CASSWGTGGIYNEQFF
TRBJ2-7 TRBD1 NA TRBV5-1 TGCGCCAGCAGCTCCTGGGACAGGGGGGTCTACGAGCAGTACTTC CASSSWDRGVYEQYF
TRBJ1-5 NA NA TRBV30 TGTGCCTGGAGTGCCCTTCGGACAGACGGTCAGCCCCAGCATTTT CAWSALRTDGQPQHF
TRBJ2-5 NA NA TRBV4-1 TGCGCCAGCAGCCTCGACGGGGAGACCCAGTACTTC CASSLDGETQYF
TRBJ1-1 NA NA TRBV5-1 TGCGCCAGCAGCCCCGGGTCCTTTGGCACTGAAGCTTTCTTT CASSPGSFGTEAFF
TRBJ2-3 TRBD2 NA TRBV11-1 TGTGCCAGCAGCTCTCTCACTAGCGGCACTAGCACAGATACGCAGTATTTT CASSSLTSGTSTDTQYF
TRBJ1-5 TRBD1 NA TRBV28 TGTGCCAGCTCCGGGACAGGGATCCAGCCCCAGCATTTT CASSGTGIQPQHF
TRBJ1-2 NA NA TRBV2 TGTGCCAGCAGTGAGCAAGGAGCTAACTATGGCTACACCTTC CASSEQGANYGYTF
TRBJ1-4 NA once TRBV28 TGTGCCAGCGCGCGGAATAATGAAAAACTGTTTTTT CASARNNEKLFF
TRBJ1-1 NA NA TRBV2 TGTGCCAGTTTGAGGGCAGGGAAGCTCACTGAAGCTTTCTTT CASLRAGKLTEAFF
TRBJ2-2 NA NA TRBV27 TGTGCCAGCAGTCCGCCTTTCGGCACCGGGGAGCTGTTTTTT CASSPPFGTGELFF
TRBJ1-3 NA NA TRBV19 TGTGCCAGTAGTATGCCCCGATACCTCTCTGGAAACACCATATATTTT CASSMPRYLSGNTIYF
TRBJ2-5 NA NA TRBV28 TGTGCCAGCAGTTTTACCGAATTTCCGCAACAGGGTGAGACCCAGTACTTC CASSFTEFPQQGETQYF
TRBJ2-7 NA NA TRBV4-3 TGCGCCAGCAGCCAAGATAGACCCGGCGTGCAGTACTTC CASSQDRPGVQYF